The text below deals with one T cell receptor beta chain. Antigen: not known. Clones were read by immunoSEQ multiplex PCR, and TCRdb kept only the in-frame ones, dropping some. The table includes tens of thousands of clones, around nine tenths detected once. These data are taken from a study of lymphopenia after photon versus proton radiotherapy. Study results and limitations: Post-nadir TCR diversity decline inversely tracked overall survival among those who died. Relative stability marked proton patients; photon patients lost diversity and naive cells. Only patients who died were analyzed for survival; proton advantage is unproven. Post-nadir diversity loss with photons came from oligoclonal expansion, particularly CD8+ Temra cells.

The sequence came from a woman in her sixties or seventies with cholangiocarcinoma. Some clones in this sample may be carry-over from other donors' samples. The specimen was peripheral blood, collected from a patient treated with proton-based radiotherapy.

The CDR3 coding sequence is TGCGCCAGCAGCCAAGAGCTTGTCGATACGCAGTATTTT. As protein: CASSQELVDTQYF. V and J are TRBV5-1 and TRBJ2-3; D uncertain. V shed 4 bases and J shed 6 bases, with 12 bases lying between them. Germline CDR1 is SGHRS and CDR2 is YFSETQ. CDR3 length: 13 residues.